The rows below give T cell receptor beta chains drawn from one sample of a study of CD8 T cells in Susac syndrome. Each CDR3 protein gets one entry after TCRdb re-called the immunoSEQ multiplex PCR reads with MiXCR. The data show 140,000 to 150,000 distinct CDR3 sequences, approximately 96% seen once. Sequences were obtained from CD4+ T cells from PBMCs. The receptors were sampled from a human donor with Susac syndrome. Both conserved end residues are part of each CDR3. D genes are given only for firm matches. Rows may omit the clone size; those that give it use once, few, many or a size class.

cdr3_aa | d_call | j_call | v_call | clone_size
CSLKGRGRYNEQFF | NA | TRBJ2-1 | TRBV20-1 | NA
CSAEGEESQPQHF | NA | TRBJ1-5 | TRBV20-1 | NA
CASSSDMDGGYTF | NA | TRBJ1-2 | TRBV28 | NA
CASSLALGPALDEQFF | NA | TRBJ2-1 | TRBV12-3/TRBV12-4 | NA
CSVVSGGPYNEQFF | TRBD2 | TRBJ2-1 | TRBV29-1 | NA
CSVRGGYEQYF | TRBD2 | TRBJ2-7 | TRBV29-1 | once
CSATAGLAGGTQETQYF | TRBD2 | TRBJ2-5 | TRBV20-1 | NA
CSAIGSYEQYF | NA | TRBJ2-7 | TRBV20-1 | NA
CASSLIAGGRETQYF | TRBD2 | TRBJ2-5 | TRBV28 | NA
CGTTSDGNEKLFF | NA | TRBJ1-4 | TRBV29-1 | NA
CATSDRNRVFGYTF | NA | TRBJ1-2 | TRBV24-1 | NA
CASSPPIGEAFF | NA | TRBJ1-1 | TRBV18 | NA
CASLPGGYTEAFF | TRBD1 | TRBJ1-1 | TRBV6-1 | few
CASSYSSGDTQYF | NA | TRBJ2-3 | TRBV6-5 | NA
CSVEDPGTEAFF | NA | TRBJ1-1 | TRBV29-1 | NA
CASSLEWIGYTF | NA | TRBJ1-2 | TRBV5-4 | NA
CSARAGAGIQPQHF | NA | TRBJ1-5 | TRBV20-1 | NA
CASSRDKNTEAFF | NA | TRBJ1-1 | TRBV18 | NA
CASSPGVNGYTF | NA | TRBJ1-2 | TRBV12-3/TRBV12-4 | NA
CASSPFTNEKLFF | NA | TRBJ1-4 | TRBV12-3/TRBV12-4 | NA
CASRTNTDTQYF | NA | TRBJ2-3 | TRBV2 | NA
CSVSRQLNTEAFF | NA | TRBJ1-1 | TRBV29-1 | NA
CASMRQGAAGELFF | TRBD1 | TRBJ2-2 | TRBV6-5 | NA
CASSWAGTAFETQYF | NA | TRBJ2-5 | TRBV6-2/TRBV6-3 | NA
CASSYSKRDEQFF | NA | TRBJ2-1 | TRBV6-2/TRBV6-3 | NA
CSSAGGGSTDTQYF | TRBD2 | TRBJ2-3 | TRBV29-1 | NA
CATRAGSASGEQFF | NA | TRBJ2-1 | TRBV19 | NA
CASSQDLQYNEQFF | NA | TRBJ2-1 | TRBV4-2 | once
CASSEQDPSLNYGYTF | NA | TRBJ1-2 | TRBV2 | once
CASTPRVSSYNSPLHF | NA | TRBJ1-6 | TRBV12-3/TRBV12-4 | NA
CSVGASGNTIYF | NA | TRBJ1-3 | TRBV29-1 | NA
CASSTGQGFSGNTIYF | TRBD1 | TRBJ1-3 | TRBV5-1 | NA
CSAHYMNTEAFF | NA | TRBJ1-1 | TRBV29-1 | NA
CSVDAKRPAGFGYTF | NA | TRBJ1-2 | TRBV29-1 | NA
CASSPGALVETQYF | NA | TRBJ2-5 | TRBV2 | NA
CASSGWTEGTQYF | NA | TRBJ2-5 | TRBV27 | NA
CASSPGINTEAFF | NA | TRBJ1-1 | TRBV14 | NA
CASSLGQGNYGYTF | NA | TRBJ1-2 | TRBV5-4 | NA
CASSFRMNTEAFF | NA | TRBJ1-1 | TRBV7-3 | few
CAIQGAGNTIYF | NA | TRBJ1-3 | TRBV19 | NA
CSARSFSGARYGYTF | NA | TRBJ1-2 | TRBV20-1 | NA
CASSSRDANVLTF | NA | TRBJ2-6 | TRBV11-2 | NA
CASSTRTGKNTEAFF | TRBD1 | TRBJ1-1 | TRBV7-6 | NA
CSARGRRAPEAFF | NA | TRBJ1-1 | TRBV20-1 | once
CASSQDRETPLHF | NA | TRBJ1-6 | TRBV4-1 | NA
CASSQGREETQYF | NA | TRBJ2-5 | TRBV7-3 | NA
CSAREGQGPTEAFF | TRBD1 | TRBJ1-1 | TRBV20-1 | NA
CASSYFTGANSPLHF | NA | TRBJ1-6 | TRBV6-6 | NA
CSVAVGDSYEQYF | NA | TRBJ2-7 | TRBV29-1 | NA
CSARPGGVAPNEQFF | TRBD2 | TRBJ2-1 | TRBV29-1 | NA
CASSPRASPAKNIQYF | NA | TRBJ2-4 | TRBV12-3/TRBV12-4 | NA
CSARDSLAGYNEQFF | TRBD2 | TRBJ2-1 | TRBV20-1 | NA
CASAGGAGETQYF | NA | TRBJ2-5 | TRBV7-2 | NA
CSASRYGYTF | NA | TRBJ1-2 | TRBV20-1 | NA
CASSSHRGVPNEQFF | NA | TRBJ2-1 | TRBV6-5 | NA